This T cell receptor beta chain was sequenced for a study of T cell repertoires in cytomegalovirus infection. On the study more broadly: Recently identified HLA-C-restricted and well-studied HLA-B-restricted CMV epitopes were used. It was the public TCR beta signatures that indicated both CMV infection and matching HLA type. General study results and limits: HLA-C-restricted CMV clonotypes gave the most frequent clonotype in two of eight donors.

Each CDR3 protein is one row after TCRdb ran MiXCR on the reads. The table includes fewer than 1,000,000 distinct CDR3 sequences, less than 35% detected once. A few counts support this clonotype. Its antigen is still unknown. The V end lost 1 base, the J end lost 4 bases, and 7 bases lay between the germline ends. The germline V gene encodes CDR1 LGHDT and CDR2 YNNKEL (reference sequence). This CDR3 spans 13 amino acids. V usage is TRBV3-1 and J usage is TRBJ1-1; the D is unclear. This receptor was obtained from a human donor in good health (CMV status not recorded). Some clones in this sample may be carry-over from other donors' samples. The input for sequencing was cultured CD8+ T cells from PBMCs, taken from culture after CMV antigen stimulation. CDR3 region: CASSQVGVTEAFF. In nucleotides, the CDR3 is TGTGCCAGCAGCCAAGTGGGTGTCACTGAAGCTTTCTTT. The complete variable domain, with remaining parts taken from reference TRBV3-1 and TRBJ1-1, reads DTAVSQTPKYLVTQMGNDKSIKCEQNLGHDTMYWYKQDSKKFLKIMFSYNNKELIINETVPNRFSPKSPDKAHLNLHINSLELGDSAVYFCASSQVGVTEAFFGQGTRLTVV.